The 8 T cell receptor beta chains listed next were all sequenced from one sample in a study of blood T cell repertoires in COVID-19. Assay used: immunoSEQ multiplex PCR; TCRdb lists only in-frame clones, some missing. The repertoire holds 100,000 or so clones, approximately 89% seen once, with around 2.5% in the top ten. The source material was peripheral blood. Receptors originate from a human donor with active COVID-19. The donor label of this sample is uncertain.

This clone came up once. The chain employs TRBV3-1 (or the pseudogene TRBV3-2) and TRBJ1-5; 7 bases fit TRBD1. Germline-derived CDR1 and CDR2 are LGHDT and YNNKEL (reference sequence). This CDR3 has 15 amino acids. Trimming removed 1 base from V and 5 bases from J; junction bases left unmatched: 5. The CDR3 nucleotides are TGTGCCAGCAGCCAAGGGGCCAGGGGGGATCAGCCCCAGCATTTT. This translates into CASSQGARGDQPQHF.

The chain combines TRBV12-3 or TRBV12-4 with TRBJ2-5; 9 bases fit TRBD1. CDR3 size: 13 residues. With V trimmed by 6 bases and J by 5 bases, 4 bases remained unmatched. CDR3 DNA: TGTGCCAGCAGGACAGGGGGGTGGGAGACCCAGTACTTC. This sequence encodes CASRTGGWETQYF.

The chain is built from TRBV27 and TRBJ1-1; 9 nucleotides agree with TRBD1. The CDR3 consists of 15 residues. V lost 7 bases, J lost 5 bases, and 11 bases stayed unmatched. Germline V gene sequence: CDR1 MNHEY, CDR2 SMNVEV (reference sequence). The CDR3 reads CASMGQGLPETEAFF. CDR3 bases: TGTGCCAGCATGGGACAGGGCCTACCGGAAACTGAAGCTTTCTTT.

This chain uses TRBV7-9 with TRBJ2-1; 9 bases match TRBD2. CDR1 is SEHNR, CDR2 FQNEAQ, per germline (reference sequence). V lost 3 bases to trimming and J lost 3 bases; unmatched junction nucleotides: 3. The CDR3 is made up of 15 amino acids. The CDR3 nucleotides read TGTGCCAGCAGCTTCCCTAGCGGGGACTACAATGAGCAGTTCTTC. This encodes CASSFPSGDYNEQFF.

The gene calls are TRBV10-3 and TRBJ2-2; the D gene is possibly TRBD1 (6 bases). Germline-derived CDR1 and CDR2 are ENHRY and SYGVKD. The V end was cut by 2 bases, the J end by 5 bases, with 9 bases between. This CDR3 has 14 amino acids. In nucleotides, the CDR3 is TGTGCCATCAGTGAGCAGGGGTGGACCGGGGAGCTGTTTTTT. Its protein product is CAISEQGWTGELFF.

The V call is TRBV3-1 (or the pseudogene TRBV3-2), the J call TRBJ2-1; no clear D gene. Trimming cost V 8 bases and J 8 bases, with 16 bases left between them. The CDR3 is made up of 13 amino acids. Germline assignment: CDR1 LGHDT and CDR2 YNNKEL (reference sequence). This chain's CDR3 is CASRLQTSHEQFF. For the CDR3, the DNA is TGTGCCAGCCGATTGCAGACATCTCATGAGCAGTTCTTC.

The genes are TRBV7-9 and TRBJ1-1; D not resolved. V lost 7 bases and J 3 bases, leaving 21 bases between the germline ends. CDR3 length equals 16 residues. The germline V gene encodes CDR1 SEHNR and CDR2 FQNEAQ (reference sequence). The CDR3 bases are TGTGCCAGCACCAAAGACATGGCGCTCCGGGACACTGAAGCTTTCTTT. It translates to CASTKDMALRDTEAFF.

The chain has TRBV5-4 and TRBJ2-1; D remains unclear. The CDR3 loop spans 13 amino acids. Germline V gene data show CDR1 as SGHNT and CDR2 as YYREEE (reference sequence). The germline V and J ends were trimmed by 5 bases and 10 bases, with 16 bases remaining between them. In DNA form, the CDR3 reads TGTGCCAGCAGGTGGGCGTCCAGGTGGGAGCAGTTCTTC. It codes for CASRWASRWEQFF.